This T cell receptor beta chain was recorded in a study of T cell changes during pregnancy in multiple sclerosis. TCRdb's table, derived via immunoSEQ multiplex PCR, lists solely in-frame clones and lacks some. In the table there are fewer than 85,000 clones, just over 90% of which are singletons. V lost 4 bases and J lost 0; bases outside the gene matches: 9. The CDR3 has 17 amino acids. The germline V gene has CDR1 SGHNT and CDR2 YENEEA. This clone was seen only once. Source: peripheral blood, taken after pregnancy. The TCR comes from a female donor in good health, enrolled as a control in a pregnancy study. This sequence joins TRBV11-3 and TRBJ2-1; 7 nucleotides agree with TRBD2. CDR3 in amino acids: CASSSGGGDSSYNEQFF. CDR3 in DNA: TGTGCCAGCAGCTCGGGCGGGGGTGATAGCTCCTACAATGAGCAGTTCTTC. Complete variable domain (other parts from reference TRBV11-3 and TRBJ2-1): EAGVVQSPRYKIIEKKQPVAFWCNPISGHNTLYWYLQNLGQGPELLIRYENEEAVDDSQLPKDRFSAERLKGVDSTLKIQPAELGDSAVYLCASSSGGGDSSYNEQFFGPGTRLTVL.